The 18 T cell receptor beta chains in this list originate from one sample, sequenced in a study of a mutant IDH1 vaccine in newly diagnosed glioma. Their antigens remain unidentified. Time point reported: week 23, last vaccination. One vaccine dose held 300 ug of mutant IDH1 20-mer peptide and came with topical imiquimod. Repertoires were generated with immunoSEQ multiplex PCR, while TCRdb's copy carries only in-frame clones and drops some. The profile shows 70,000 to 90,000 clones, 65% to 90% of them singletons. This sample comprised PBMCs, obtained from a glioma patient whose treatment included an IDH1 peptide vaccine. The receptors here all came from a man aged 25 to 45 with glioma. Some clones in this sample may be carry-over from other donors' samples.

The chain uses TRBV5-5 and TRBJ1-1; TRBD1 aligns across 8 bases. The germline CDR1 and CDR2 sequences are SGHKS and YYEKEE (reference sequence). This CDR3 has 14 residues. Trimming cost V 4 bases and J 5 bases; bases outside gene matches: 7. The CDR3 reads CASSTPGGYTEAFF. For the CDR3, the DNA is TGTGCCAGCAGCACTCCAGGGGGCTATACTGAAGCTTTCTTT.

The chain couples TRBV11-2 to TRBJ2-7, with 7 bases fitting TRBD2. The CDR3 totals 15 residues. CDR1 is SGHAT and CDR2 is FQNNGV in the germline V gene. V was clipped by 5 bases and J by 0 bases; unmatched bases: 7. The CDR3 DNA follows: TGTGCCAGCAGCCCAAGAGCGGGACTCTCCTACGAGCAGTACTTC. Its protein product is CASSPRAGLSYEQYF.

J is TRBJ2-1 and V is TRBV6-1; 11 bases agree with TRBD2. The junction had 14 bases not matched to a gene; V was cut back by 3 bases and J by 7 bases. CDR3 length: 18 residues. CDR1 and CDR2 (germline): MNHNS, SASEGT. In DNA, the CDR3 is TGTGCCAGCAGTGATCCGGGGCTAGCGGGGGGCCGGTGGAATGAGCAGTTCTTC. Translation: CASSDPGLAGGRWNEQFF.

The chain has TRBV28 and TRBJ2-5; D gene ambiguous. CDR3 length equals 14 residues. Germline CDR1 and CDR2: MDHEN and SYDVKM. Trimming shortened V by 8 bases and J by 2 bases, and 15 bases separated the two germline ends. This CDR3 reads CASHPSGLQETQYF. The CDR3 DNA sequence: TGTGCCAGCCACCCAAGTGGCTTACAAGAGACCCAGTACTTC.

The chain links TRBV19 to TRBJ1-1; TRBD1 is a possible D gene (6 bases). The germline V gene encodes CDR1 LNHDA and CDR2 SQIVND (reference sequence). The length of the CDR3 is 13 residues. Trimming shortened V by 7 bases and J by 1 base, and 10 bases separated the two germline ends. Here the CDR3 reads CASIKQGNTEAFF. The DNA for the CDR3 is TGTGCCAGTATAAAACAGGGGAACACTGAAGCTTTCTTT.

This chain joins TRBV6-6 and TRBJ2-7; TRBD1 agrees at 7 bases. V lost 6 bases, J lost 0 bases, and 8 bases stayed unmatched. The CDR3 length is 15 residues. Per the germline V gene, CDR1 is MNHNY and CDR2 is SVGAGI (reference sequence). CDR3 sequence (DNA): TGTGCCAGCAGGCCCCTAGGGGGCTCCTCCTACGAGCAGTACTTC. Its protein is CASRPLGGSSYEQYF.

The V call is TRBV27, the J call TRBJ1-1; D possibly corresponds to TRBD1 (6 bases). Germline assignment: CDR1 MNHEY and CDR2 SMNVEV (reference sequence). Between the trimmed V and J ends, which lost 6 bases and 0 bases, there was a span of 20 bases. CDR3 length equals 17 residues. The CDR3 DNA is TGTGCCAGCAGACAAGACTATGGGACATCCGTGAACACTGAAGCTTTCTTT. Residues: CASRQDYGTSVNTEAFF.

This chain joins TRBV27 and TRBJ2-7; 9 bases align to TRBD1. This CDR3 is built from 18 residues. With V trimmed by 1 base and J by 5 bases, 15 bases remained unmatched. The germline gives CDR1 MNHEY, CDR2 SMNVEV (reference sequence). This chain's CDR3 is CASSLLGGITGGWDEQYF. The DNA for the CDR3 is TGTGCCAGCAGTTTATTAGGGGGGATAACAGGGGGCTGGGACGAGCAGTACTTC.

DNA of the CDR3: TGTGCCAGCAGCGCCCTCGACCCTACAAGCACAGATACGCAGTATTTT. Its translation is CASSALDPTSTDTQYF. The rearrangement joins TRBV5-8 to TRBJ2-3, with unresolved D. CDR1 is SGHTS and CDR2 is YDEGEE in the germline V gene. The CDR3 is made up of 16 amino acids. V lost 4 bases and J lost 0, with 15 bases in between.

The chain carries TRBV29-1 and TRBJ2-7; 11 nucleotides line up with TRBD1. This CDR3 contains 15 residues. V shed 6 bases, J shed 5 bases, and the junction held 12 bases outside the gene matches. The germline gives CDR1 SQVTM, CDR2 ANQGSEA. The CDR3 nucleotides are TGCAGCGTCAGAAAGGGCTGGGACAGGGGGGACGAGCAGTACTTC. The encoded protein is CSVRKGWDRGDEQYF.

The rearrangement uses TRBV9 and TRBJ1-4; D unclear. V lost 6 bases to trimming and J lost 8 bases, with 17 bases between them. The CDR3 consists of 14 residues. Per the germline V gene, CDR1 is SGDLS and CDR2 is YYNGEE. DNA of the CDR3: TGTGCCAGCACCTCCGGTTGGGCCTCGGAAAAACTGTTTTTT. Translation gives CASTSGWASEKLFF.

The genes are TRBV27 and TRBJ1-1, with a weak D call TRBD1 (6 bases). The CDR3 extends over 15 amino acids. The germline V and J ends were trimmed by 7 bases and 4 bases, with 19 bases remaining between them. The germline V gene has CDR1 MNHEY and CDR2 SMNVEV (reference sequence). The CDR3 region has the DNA TGTGCCAGCACGATGAGGGGGAATGGGCTCACTGAAGCTTTCTTT. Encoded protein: CASTMRGNGLTEAFF.

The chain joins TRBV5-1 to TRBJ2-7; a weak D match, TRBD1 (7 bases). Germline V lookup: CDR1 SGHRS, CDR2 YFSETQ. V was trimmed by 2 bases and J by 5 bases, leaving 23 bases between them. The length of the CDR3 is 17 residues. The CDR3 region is CASSFYFGGGAGDEQYF. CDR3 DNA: TGCGCCAGCAGCTTTTACTTTGGAGGGGGCGCAGGGGACGAGCAGTACTTC.

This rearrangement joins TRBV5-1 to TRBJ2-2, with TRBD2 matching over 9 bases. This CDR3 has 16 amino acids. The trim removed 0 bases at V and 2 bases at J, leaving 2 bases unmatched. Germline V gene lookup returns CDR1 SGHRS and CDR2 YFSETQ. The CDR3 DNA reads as TGCGCCAGCAGCTTGGTGGGGACTAGCAACACCGGGGAGCTGTTTTTT. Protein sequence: CASSLVGTSNTGELFF.

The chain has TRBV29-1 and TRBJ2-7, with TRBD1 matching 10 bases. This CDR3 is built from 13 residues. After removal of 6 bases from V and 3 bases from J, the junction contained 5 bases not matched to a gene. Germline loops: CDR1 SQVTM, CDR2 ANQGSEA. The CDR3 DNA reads TGCAGCGTGCCCGGGACAGGGGTCTACGAGCAGTACTTC. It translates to CSVPGTGVYEQYF.

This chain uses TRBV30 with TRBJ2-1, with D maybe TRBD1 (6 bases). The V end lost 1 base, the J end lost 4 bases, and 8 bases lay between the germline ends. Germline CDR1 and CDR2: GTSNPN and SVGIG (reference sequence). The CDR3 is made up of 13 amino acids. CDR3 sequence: CAWSAGQYNEQFF. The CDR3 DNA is TGTGCCTGGAGTGCGGGACAATACAATGAGCAGTTCTTC.

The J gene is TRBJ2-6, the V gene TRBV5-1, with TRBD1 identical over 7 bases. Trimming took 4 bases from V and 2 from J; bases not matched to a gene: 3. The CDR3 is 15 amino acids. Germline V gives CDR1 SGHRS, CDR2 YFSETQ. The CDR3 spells CASSDGTAGANVLTF. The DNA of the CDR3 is TGCGCCAGCAGCGACGGGACAGCTGGGGCCAACGTCCTGACTTTC. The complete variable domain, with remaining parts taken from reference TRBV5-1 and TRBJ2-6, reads KAGVTQTPRYLIKTRGQQVTLSCSPISGHRSVSWYQQTPGQGLQFLFEYFSETQRNKGNFPGRFSGRQFSNSRSEMNVSTLELGDSALYLCASSDGTAGANVLTFGAGSRLTVL.

CDR3 in amino acids: CASRAQGGDGYTF. CDR3 DNA sequence: TGTGCCAGCAGGGCCCAGGGGGGGGATGGCTACACCTTC. V is TRBV2 and J is TRBJ1-2; 7 positions agree with TRBD1. Trimming took 6 bases from V and 6 from J; bases not matched to a gene: 7. The germline CDR1 and CDR2 sequences are SNHLY and FYNNEI. The CDR3 totals 13 residues.